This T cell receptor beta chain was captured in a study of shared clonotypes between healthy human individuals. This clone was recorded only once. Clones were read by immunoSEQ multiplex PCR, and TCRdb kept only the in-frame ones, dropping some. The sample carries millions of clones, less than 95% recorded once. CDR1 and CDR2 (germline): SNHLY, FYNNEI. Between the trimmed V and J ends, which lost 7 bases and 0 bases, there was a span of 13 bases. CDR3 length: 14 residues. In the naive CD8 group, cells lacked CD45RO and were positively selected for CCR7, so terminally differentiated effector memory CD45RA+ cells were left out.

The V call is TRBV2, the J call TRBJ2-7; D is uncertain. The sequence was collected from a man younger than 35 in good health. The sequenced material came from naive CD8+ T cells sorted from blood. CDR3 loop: CASKIRLDSYEQYF. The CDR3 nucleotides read TGTGCCAGCAAGATAAGACTGGACTCCTACGAGCAGTACTTC. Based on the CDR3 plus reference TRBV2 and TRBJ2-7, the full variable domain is EPEVTQTPSHQVTQMGQEVILRCVPISNHLYFYWYRQILGQKVEFLVSFYNNEISEKSEIFDDQFSVERPDGSNFTLKIRSTKLEDSAMYFCASKIRLDSYEQYFGPGTRLTVT.